Presented here are 6 T cell receptor beta chains from one specimen sequenced in a study of metastatic and nonmetastatic thyroid tumors. Patients were all untreated before their thyroid surgery. TCRdb re-analyzed the PCR reads using MiXCR. The sample has some 6,300 clones; roughly a third are singletons. The sequenced material came from adjacent normal tissue. All receptors come from a female donor with papillary thyroid cancer or a benign thyroid nodule (not recorded which). Some clones in this sample may be carry-over from other donors' samples.

This clone ranks as medium-sized. The rearrangement joins TRBV7-3 to TRBJ2-7; 8 bases are a match to TRBD1. Trimming at V came to 5 bases and at J to 3 bases, leaving 9 bases not matched to a gene. Germline-derived CDR1 and CDR2 are SGHTA and FQGTGA. The CDR3 contains 15 residues. CDR3 nucleotide sequence: TGTGCCAGCAGCCTTTGGGCAGGGGGCAGCTACGAGCAGTACTTC. It encodes CASSLWAGGSYEQYF.

This clone showed up just a few times. This sample includes further DNA sequences coding for the same CDR3. This chain joins TRBV28 and TRBJ1-2; D is undetermined. CDR1 and CDR2 (germline): MDHEN, SYDVKM. The CDR3 sequence is 14 residues long. The V gene lost 5 bases and the J gene lost 8 bases, with 18 bases spanning the gap. CDR3 nucleotide sequence: TGTGCCAGCAGTCTAGTTAGCGGGCTATGGGGCTACACCTTC. It encodes CASSLVSGLWGYTF.

The chain has TRBV14 and TRBJ2-1; 8 positions agree with TRBD2. Trimming cost V 1 base and J 0 bases; bases outside gene matches: 2. This CDR3 spans 16 amino acids. Germline V gene data show CDR1 as SGHDN and CDR2 as FVKESK. The CDR3 region has the DNA TGTGCCAGCAGCCAAGTAGCGGGGCGCTCCTACAATGAGCAGTTCTTC. Translation gives CASSQVAGRSYNEQFF.

The chain links TRBV6-1 to TRBJ2-2; D is possibly TRBD1 (5 bases). Trimming removed 5 bases from V and 2 bases from J, with 12 bases in between. The germline CDR1 and CDR2 sequences are MNHNS and SASEGT. CDR3 length: 15 residues. CDR3 in DNA: TGTGCCAGCAGTCTTCGAAGGGGAAACACCGGGGAGCTGTTTTTT. It encodes CASSLRRGNTGELFF.

Worth noting for this clone: An end of the junction does not agree with germline; a read error may underlie this. The chain uses TRBV6-2 or TRBV6-3 and TRBJ1-6; a weak D match, TRBD1 (5 bases). This CDR3 is 15 amino acids long. Germline V gene sequence: CDR1 MNHEY, CDR2 SVGEGT. The CDR3 here is CDSTSGTPDNSPLHF. In nucleotides, the CDR3 is TGTGACAGCACCTCAGGAACCCCGGACAATTCACCCCTACACTTT.

For the CDR3, the DNA is TGTGCCAGCAGTCTGGGGGAGCCCAACCCTCAAGAGACCCAGTACTTC. Translating gives CASSLGEPNPQETQYF. The chain combines TRBV6-1 with TRBJ2-5; either TRBD1 or TRBD2 may supply D (5 bases each). The germline V gene has CDR1 MNHNS and CDR2 SASEGT. The V gene lost 5 bases and the J gene lost 2 bases, with 18 bases spanning the gap. The CDR3 spans 16 residues.